These T cell receptor beta chains were read from a single sample in a study of T-cell reconstitution after alpha-beta-depleted transplantation in children. TCRdb used MiXCR to reprocess the PCR reads, holding one entry per CDR3 protein. The sample consists of fewer than 350,000 distinct CDR3 sequences, nearly 8% of them appearing once. The source material was peripheral blood, sampled 360 days after TCRalphabeta/CD19-depleted stem cell transplant. The receptors here all came from a female patient aged 2 to 10 who had a stem cell transplant for Fanconi anemia, so the T cells may come from the graft donor. Both conserved end residues are part of each CDR3. Fields, in order: clone size, D gene, J gene, V gene, CDR3 protein, CDR3 DNA. D genes are given only for firm matches. Rows may omit the clone size; those that give it use once, few, many or a size class.

many,TRBD2,TRBJ2-1,TRBV29-1,CSVAGLAGGGEQFF,TGCAGCGTTGCGGGACTAGCGGGAGGGGGGGAGCAGTTCTTC
many,TRBD1,TRBJ1-6,TRBV12-3/TRBV12-4,CASSLPGTGRNSPLHF,TGTGCCAGCAGTTTACCAGGGACAGGGAGGAATTCACCCCTCCACTTT
-,-,TRBJ2-1,TRBV10-2,CASSMDYNEQFF,TGCGCCAGCAGCATGGACTACAATGAGCAGTTCTTC
many,TRBD1,TRBJ2-3,TRBV19,CASSIGGQDDTQYF,TGTGCCAGTAGTATTGGGGGACAGGACGATACGCAGTATTTT
many,TRBD2,TRBJ2-1,TRBV20-1,CSAPNPGGRYNEQFF,TGCAGTGCTCCCAACCCGGGGGGACGATACAATGAGCAGTTCTTC
few,TRBD1,TRBJ1-1,TRBV6-5,CASSYSRTGNTEAFF,TGTGCCAGCAGTTACTCCCGGACAGGAAACACTGAAGCTTTCTTT
-,TRBD2,TRBJ2-3,TRBV5-6,CASSYPGLAGVADTQYF,TGTGCCAGCAGCTATCCGGGACTAGCGGGGGTGGCAGATACGCAGTATTTT
many,-,TRBJ2-7,TRBV29-1,CSVVQGPSYEQYF,TGCAGCGTAGTACAGGGTCCCTCCTACGAGCAGTACTTC
many,-,TRBJ1-1,TRBV20-1,CSASGRSNTEAFF,TGCAGTGCTAGTGGACGGTCGAACACTGAAGCTTTCTTT
few,-,TRBJ1-1,TRBV7-6,CASSLGPGRLEAFF,TGTGCCAGCAGCTTAGGCCCGGGACGCCTTGAAGCTTTCTTT
many,-,TRBJ2-7,TRBV3-1,CASSQAFHEQYF,TGTGCCAGCAGCCAAGCCTTCCACGAGCAGTACTTC
few,-,TRBJ2-2,TRBV6-5,CASSYYSLTGAPNTGELFF,TGTGCCAGCAGTTACTACTCTCTAACCGGGGCTCCGAACACCGGGGAGCTGTTTTTT
many,TRBD2,TRBJ2-7,TRBV6-5,CASSLLPGLRPSYEQYF,TGTGCCAGCAGTTTACTACCGGGACTACGACCTTCCTACGAGCAGTACTTC
few,-,TRBJ2-1,TRBV25-1,CASSGVPGSKRKYNEQFF,TGTGCCAGCAGTGGTGTACCCGGGTCTAAGAGAAAGTACAATGAGCAGTTCTTC
-,-,TRBJ2-1,TRBV5-1,CASSLSGGGSYIEQFF,TGCGCCAGCAGCTTGTCCGGAGGGGGTTCCTACATTGAGCAGTTCTTC
many,TRBD2,TRBJ2-7,TRBV20-1,CSAQGLAGYEQYF,TGCAGTGCCCAGGGACTAGCGGGATACGAGCAGTACTTC
-,-,TRBJ1-2,TRBV12-3/TRBV12-4,CASRATGAASNYGYTF,TGTGCCAGCAGGGCGACCGGGGCAGCCTCTAACTATGGCTACACCTTC
few,-,TRBJ2-1,TRBV5-6,CASSGPGERYYNEQFF,TGTGCCAGCAGCGGCCCCGGAGAGCGGTACTACAATGAGCAGTTCTTC
many,-,TRBJ1-1,TRBV12-3/TRBV12-4,CASSLLLGSGAEAFF,TGTGCCAGCAGTTTACTTCTCGGGTCAGGGGCTGAAGCTTTCTTT
many,-,TRBJ1-1,TRBV10-3,CAISERREFGAEAFF,TGTGCCATCAGTGAGCGGAGGGAATTCGGCGCTGAAGCTTTCTTT
-,TRBD1,TRBJ1-1,TRBV27,CASSLRVTGVAEAFF,TGTGCCAGCAGTCTCCGGGTCACAGGGGTCGCTGAAGCTTTCTTT
many,-,TRBJ2-1,TRBV29-1,CSVDGRGEVNEQFF,TGCAGCGTTGATGGCAGGGGGGAGGTCAATGAGCAGTTCTTC
many,-,TRBJ1-2,TRBV12-3/TRBV12-4,CASTDDVSYTF,TGTGCCAGCACCGACGACGTCAGCTACACCTTC
many,-,TRBJ2-2,TRBV2,CASSEARRTLTGELFF,TGTGCCAGCAGTGAAGCGCGGCGGACCCTCACCGGGGAGCTGTTTTTT
many,-,TRBJ2-7,TRBV13,CASSLTGKGISYEQYF,TGTGCCAGCAGCTTGACAGGCAAGGGAATCTCCTACGAGCAGTACTTC
-,-,TRBJ2-1,TRBV7-3,CASSLNRDGYEQFF,TGTGCCAGCAGCTTAAATAGGGACGGATATGAGCAGTTCTTC
many,TRBD1,TRBJ2-1,TRBV20-1,CSANPDRGNEQFF,TGCAGTGCTAACCCAGACAGGGGCAATGAGCAGTTCTTC
many,-,TRBJ2-3,TRBV5-6,CASSLFATDTQYF,TGTGCCAGCAGCTTGTTTGCCACAGATACGCAGTATTTT
many,TRBD2,TRBJ2-3,TRBV9,CASSVDPAGGFTDTQYF,TGTGCCAGCAGCGTAGACCCAGCGGGGGGGTTTACAGATACGCAGTATTTT
-,TRBD2,TRBJ2-5,TRBV20-1,CSARSGVAGGYVEETQYF,TGCAGTGCTAGGTCGGGGGTAGCGGGGGGGTATGTCGAAGAGACCCAGTACTTC
many,-,TRBJ2-1,TRBV7-2,CASSFKVNNEQFF,TGTGCCAGCAGCTTTAAAGTAAACAATGAGCAGTTCTTC
many,-,TRBJ1-1,TRBV7-9,CASSSEGSGIEAFF,TGTGCCAGCAGCTCAGAGGGGTCGGGAATTGAAGCTTTCTTT
-,-,TRBJ1-2,TRBV9,CASSVGLAYGYTF,TGTGCCAGCAGCGTTGGGCTGGCCTATGGCTACACCTTC
many,-,TRBJ2-5,TRBV12-3/TRBV12-4,CASTHSAQETQYF,TGTGCCAGCACCCACAGCGCACAAGAGACCCAGTACTTC
many,TRBD2,TRBJ2-1,TRBV3-1,CASSLQSGLAYNEQFF,TGTGCCAGCAGCCTACAGAGTGGACTAGCCTACAATGAGCAGTTCTTC
few,TRBD1,TRBJ2-7,TRBV9,CASSVGGTGSYEQYF,TGTGCCAGCAGCGTAGGCGGGACAGGGTCCTACGAGCAGTACTTC
few,TRBD2,TRBJ2-3,TRBV20-1,CSASLAGGPVTDTQYF,TGCAGTGCTAGCCTAGCGGGGGGGCCTGTCACAGATACGCAGTATTTT
many,-,TRBJ2-3,TRBV5-1,CASSISGDTQYF,TGCGCCAGCAGCATCAGTGGAGATACGCAGTATTTT
many,TRBD2,TRBJ2-3,TRBV29-1,CSVDGRGFTDTQYF,TGCAGCGTTGATGGGAGGGGATTCACAGATACGCAGTATTTT
many,-,TRBJ2-3,TRBV7-6,CASSLGGASTDTQYF,TGTGCCAGCAGCTTAGGGGGCGCTAGCACAGATACGCAGTATTTT
many,-,TRBJ2-1,TRBV9,CASSPKGLAGGEQFF,TGTGCCAGCAGCCCGAAGGGACTCGCTGGGGGTGAGCAGTTCTTC
few,-,TRBJ2-7,TRBV5-1,CASSLEAGIYGTYEQYF,TGCGCCAGCAGCCTGGAGGCCGGGATTTATGGTACCTACGAGCAGTACTTC
few,TRBD2,TRBJ2-2,TRBV2,CASSEDVSGGLTGELFF,TGTGCCAGCAGTGAAGACGTATCGGGGGGGTTGACCGGGGAGCTGTTTTTT
few,-,TRBJ2-3,TRBV5-1,CASSLEGYGSSTDTQYF,TGCGCCAGCAGCTTGGAGGGGTACGGCAGTAGCACAGATACGCAGTATTTT
-,TRBD2,TRBJ2-7,TRBV20-1,CSASHQTSGSLITYEQYF,TGCAGTGCTAGTCACCAGACTAGCGGGAGCCTAATTACCTACGAGCAGTACTTC
few,-,TRBJ1-1,TRBV27,CASSLWGSSEAFF,TGTGCCAGCAGTTTATGGGGGAGTTCTGAAGCTTTCTTT
many,-,TRBJ1-1,TRBV29-1,CSVLKAEAFF,TGCAGCGTTTTGAAGGCAGAAGCTTTCTTT
many,TRBD1,TRBJ1-1,TRBV10-2,CASSPGGTAFF,TGCGCCAGCAGTCCAGGGGGCACAGCTTTCTTT
few,-,TRBJ1-5,TRBV20-1,CSAAVNSGPSLPQHF,TGCAGTGCCGCCGTCAACTCGGGTCCTAGTCTGCCCCAGCATTTT
many,-,TRBJ2-3,TRBV6-1,CASRVQPGITDTQYF,TGTGCCAGCAGAGTACAACCCGGGATCACAGATACGCAGTATTTT
few,-,TRBJ2-1,TRBV20-1,CSATYLGPVMEQFF,TGCAGTGCTACTTACTTAGGACCGGTCATGGAGCAGTTCTTC
few,-,TRBJ1-2,TRBV2,CASSEGYYGYTF,TGTGCCAGCAGTGAGGGGTACTATGGCTACACCTTC
-,TRBD1,TRBJ2-3,TRBV28,CASSLYGDSSDTQYF,TGTGCCAGCAGTTTATATGGGGACAGTTCAGATACGCAGTATTTT